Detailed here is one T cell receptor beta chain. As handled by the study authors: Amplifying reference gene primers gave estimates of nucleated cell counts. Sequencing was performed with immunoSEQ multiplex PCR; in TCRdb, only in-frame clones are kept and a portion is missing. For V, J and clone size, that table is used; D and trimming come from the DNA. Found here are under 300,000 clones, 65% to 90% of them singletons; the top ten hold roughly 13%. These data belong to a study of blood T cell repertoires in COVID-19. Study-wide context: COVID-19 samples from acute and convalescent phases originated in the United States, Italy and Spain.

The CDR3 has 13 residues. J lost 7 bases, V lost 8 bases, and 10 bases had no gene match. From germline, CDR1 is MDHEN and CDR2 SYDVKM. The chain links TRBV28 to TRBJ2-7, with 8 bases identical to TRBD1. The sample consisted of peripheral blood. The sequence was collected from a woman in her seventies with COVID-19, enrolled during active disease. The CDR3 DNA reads TGTGCCAGCGGGACAGGACCGTCTATGGAGCAGTACTTC. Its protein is CASGTGPSMEQYF.